The next 30 T cell receptor beta chains were all read from a single sample in a study of blood T cell repertoires in COVID-19. Libraries were prepared by immunoSEQ multiplex PCR; TCRdb keeps only in-frame clonotypes and omits some of them. This table has more than 95,000 clones, approximately 80% appearing once. Sequencing used peripheral blood. The receptors here all came from an elderly man with acute or convalescent COVID-19.

The V and J genes are TRBV29-1 and TRBJ2-7; 13 positions agree with TRBD2. Germline CDR1 reads SQVTM; CDR2 reads ANQGSEA. The ends lost 4 bases at V and 6 bases at J; junction bases unmatched: 6. This CDR3 is built from 14 residues. The CDR3 bases are TGCAGCGTTGGGACTAGCGGGGGTCCTGGCGAGCAGTACTTC. Its translation: CSVGTSGGPGEQYF.

The chain is built from TRBV28 and TRBJ1-6, with TRBD1 matching 7 bases. The V and J ends lost 7 bases and 5 bases, in that order; junction bases with no gene match: 5. This CDR3 is built from 14 residues. CDR1 and CDR2 (germline): MDHEN, SYDVKM. The CDR3 DNA is TGTGCCAGCAAACGGGGACAGAATAATTCACCCCTCCACTTT. Translation gives CASKRGQNNSPLHF.

The rearrangement uses TRBV6-2 or TRBV6-3 and TRBJ2-2; TRBD1 aligns across 7 bases. The germline CDR1 and CDR2 sequences are MNHEY and SVGEGT. The ends lost 6 bases at V and 3 bases at J; junction bases unmatched: 4. This CDR3 region has 14 residues. This CDR3 reads CASSRQGDTGELFF. CDR3 sequence (DNA): TGTGCCAGCAGCCGACAGGGAGACACCGGGGAGCTGTTTTTT.

V usage is TRBV5-1 and J usage is TRBJ2-7, with 8 bases that match TRBD2. In germline, CDR1 is SGHRS, CDR2 YFSETQ. There are 14 residues in the CDR3. V gave up 2 bases and J gave up 1 base; unmatched junction bases: 2. This CDR3 is CASSFTSGSYEQYF. CDR3 in DNA: TGCGCCAGCAGCTTCACTAGCGGTTCCTACGAGCAGTACTTC. The whole variable domain, remainder taken from reference TRBV5-1 and TRBJ2-7, is KAGVTQTPRYLIKTRGQQVTLSCSPISGHRSVSWYQQTPGQGLQFLFEYFSETQRNKGNFPGRFSGRQFSNSRSEMNVSTLELGDSALYLCASSFTSGSYEQYFGPGTRLTVT.

The chain joins TRBV30 to TRBJ1-5, with 7 bases lining up with TRBD1. Germline V gene lookup returns CDR1 GTSNPN and CDR2 SVGIG (reference sequence). CDR3 length: 15 amino acids. Trimming took 0 bases from V and 9 from J; bases not matched to a gene: 11. CDR3 DNA: TGTGCCTGGAGTGTAAGGGACAGTATATGGGGGCCCCAGCATTTT. Translation: CAWSVRDSIWGPQHF.

The chain recombines TRBV7-3 with TRBJ2-7; 8 nucleotides align to TRBD1. The CDR3 has 13 residues. Trimming took 5 bases from V and 7 from J; bases not matched to a gene: 7. The V gene's germline CDR1 is SGHTA and CDR2 FQGTGA. The CDR3 spells CASSAGTGLEQYF. The DNA of the CDR3 is TGTGCCAGCAGCGCCGGGACAGGTTTGGAGCAGTACTTC. Full variable domain (missing parts from reference TRBV7-3 and TRBJ2-7): GAGVSQTPSNKVTEKGKYVELRCDPISGHTALYWYRQSLGQGPEFLIYFQGTGAADDSGLPNDRFFAVRPEGSVSTLKIQRTERGDSAVYLCASSAGTGLEQYFGPGTRLTVT.

Notes on this clone: Its ends do not fully match the called genes, so a read error is possible. The chain employs TRBV7-7 and TRBJ2-1; TRBD1 agrees at 9 bases. The CDR3 has 20 amino acids. Germline-derived CDR1 and CDR2 are SSHAT and FNYEAQ (reference sequence). CDR3 amino acids: CASTLRQGVGGRDISNEQFF. CDR3 nucleotide sequence: TGTGCTAGCACCCTCAGACAGGGGGTGGGCGGGAGAGATATAAGCAATGAGCAGTTCTTC.

The chain combines TRBV18 with TRBJ1-6; a possible D gene is TRBD1 (5 bases). CDR1 KGHSH and CDR2 LQKENI come from the germline V gene. The CDR3 loop spans 15 amino acids. V gave up 10 bases and J gave up 2 bases, with 15 bases separating them. The CDR3 coding sequence is TGTGCCACTACTGGCGCGGGGGCCTATAATTCACCCCTCCACTTT. Translation gives CATTGAGAYNSPLHF.

This chain joins TRBV24-1 and TRBJ1-6, with 7 bases matching TRBD1. Looked up from germline, CDR1 is KGHDR and CDR2 is SFDVKD. The CDR3 covers 13 residues. After removal of 5 bases from V and 9 bases from J, the junction contained 3 bases not matched to a gene. The CDR3 reads CATSATGVSPLHF. CDR3 in DNA: TGTGCCACCAGTGCCACAGGGGTTTCACCCCTCCACTTT.

This clone was found a few times. The V gene is TRBV28, the J gene TRBJ1-2; D is perhaps TRBD1 (5 bases). Germline V lookup: CDR1 MDHEN, CDR2 SYDVKM. The CDR3 covers 17 residues. V lost 7 bases, J lost 0 bases, and 21 bases lay in between. In nucleotides, the CDR3 is TGTGCCAGCACCACTCCCACGGGCAGGGCCTCTAACTATGGCTACACCTTC. Its translation is CASTTPTGRASNYGYTF.

V is TRBV10-3 and J is TRBJ1-6, with a tentative D call TRBD1 (5 bases). There are 14 residues in the CDR3. The V end lost 1 base, the J end lost 10 bases, and 11 bases lay between the germline ends. Germline CDR1 ENHRY, CDR2 SYGVKD. As DNA, the CDR3 is TGTGCCATCAGTGAGTGGGGGGGGGAATCACCCCTCCACTTT. The encoded protein is CAISEWGGESPLHF.

The CDR3 coding sequence is TGTGCCAGCAGCCAAATAGCCACTAGCGGGAGCTGGGCAGATACGCAGTATTTT. This gives the protein CASSQIATSGSWADTQYF. V usage is TRBV5-5 and J usage is TRBJ2-3; TRBD2 matches 11 bases. The junction had 14 bases not matched to a gene; V was cut back by 4 bases and J by 4 bases. Per germline, CDR1 SGHKS and CDR2 YYEKEE (reference sequence). The CDR3 runs 18 residues. Looking up the rest from reference TRBV5-5 and TRBJ2-3 gives the full variable domain: DAGVTQSPTHLIKTRGQQVTLRCSPISGHKSVSWYQQVLGQGPQFIFQYYEKEERGRGNFPDRFSARQFPNYSSELNVNALLLGDSALYLCASSQIATSGSWADTQYFGPGTRLTVL.

This clone was counted a single time. The chain links TRBV5-1 to TRBJ2-3, with 10 bases lining up with TRBD2. V lost 4 bases to trimming and J lost 0 bases; unmatched junction nucleotides: 5. Germline V CDR1 and CDR2: SGHRS, YFSETQ. The CDR3 contains 16 residues. CDR3 in DNA: TGCGCCAGCAGCATTACTAGCGGGGCCAGCACAGATACGCAGTATTTT. Translating gives CASSITSGASTDTQYF.

This clone was recorded a few times. The CDR3 nucleotides are TGCAGTTCATTTAACTATGGCTACACCTTC. Its translation is CSSFNYGYTF. The V call is TRBV20-1, the J call TRBJ1-2; D is unclear. Germline CDR1 reads DFQATT; CDR2 reads SNEGSKA (reference sequence). This CDR3 is 10 amino acids long. V lost 8 bases and J 1 base, leaving 5 bases between the germline ends.

This clone turned up a few times. The CDR3 loop reads CASSFRGAQVGGYTF. CDR3 coding DNA: TGTGCCAGCAGCTTTCGGGGGGCCCAAGTAGGTGGCTACACCTTC. The chain joins TRBV5-5 to TRBJ1-2; D perhaps matches TRBD1 (6 bases). Trimming pared 2 bases from V and 7 bases from J, leaving 18 bases between. This CDR3 spans 15 amino acids. Germline V CDR1 and CDR2: SGHKS, YYEKEE (reference sequence). Filled out from reference TRBV5-5 and TRBJ1-2, the complete variable domain reads DAGVTQSPTHLIKTRGQQVTLRCSPISGHKSVSWYQQVLGQGPQFIFQYYEKEERGRGNFPDRFSARQFPNYSSELNVNALLLGDSALYLCASSFRGAQVGGYTFGSGTRLTVV.

The rearrangement uses TRBV9 and TRBJ2-2, with D possibly TRBD2 on 6 matching bases. Trimming shortened V by 4 bases and J by 4 bases, and 14 bases separated the two germline ends. The CDR3 is 15 amino acids. CDR1 and CDR2 from the germline V gene are SGDLS and YYNGEE. CDR3 DNA sequence: TGTGCCAGCAGCTCAACGGGACTTACCACCGGGGAGCTGTTTTTT. Encoded protein: CASSSTGLTTGELFF.

In regard to this clone: A junction end diverges from the germline sequence, so it may reflect a read error. The chain recombines TRBV6-5 with TRBJ2-1; D is ambiguous. CDR1 is MNHEY, CDR2 SVGAGI, per germline. The CDR3 totals 14 residues. CDR3 residues: CASNYDGSYNEQFF. CDR3 in DNA: TGTGCCAGCAATTACGACGGGTCCTACAATGAGCAGTTCTTC.

As to this clone: The junction differs from germline at one of its ends, possibly a read error. The chain employs TRBV6-1 and TRBJ1-6; perhaps TRBD1 as D (5 bases). Germline CDR1 and CDR2: MNHNS and SASEGT. This CDR3 contains 15 residues. CDR3 in DNA: TGTGCCAGCAGCGAAGCGGGGCAGAGTAATTCACCCCTCCACTTT. Amino acids: CASSEAGQSNSPLHF.

CDR3 region: CASSPGGNYGYTF. In nucleotides, the CDR3 is TGTGCCAGCAGTCCGGGGGGGAACTATGGCTACACCTTC. The V and J genes are TRBV27 and TRBJ1-2; a possible D gene is TRBD1 (5 bases). V lost 5 bases and J 2 bases, leaving 9 bases between the germline ends. CDR1 MNHEY and CDR2 SMNVEV come from the germline V gene (reference sequence). This CDR3 spans 13 amino acids.

Ten or more counts support this clone. The chain employs TRBV4-1 and TRBJ1-1; D gene unclear. Trimming cost V 5 bases and J 4 bases, with 14 bases left between them. CDR1 and CDR2 from the germline V gene are MGHRA and YSYEKL. This CDR3 comprises 14 residues. The CDR3 loop reads CASSSPIPGTEAFF. As DNA, the CDR3 is TGCGCCAGCAGCTCCCCCATACCCGGCACTGAAGCTTTCTTT.

The rearrangement joins TRBV25-1 to TRBJ2-5; 9 nucleotides line up with TRBD1. The CDR3 is 15 residues long. Trimming cost V 4 bases and J 7 bases; bases outside gene matches: 10. Germline CDR1 and CDR2: MGHDK and SYGVNS. The CDR3 DNA reads TGTGCCAGCAGTGCCGGGACAGGGTCATCAGTGACCCAGTACTTC. Translation: CASSAGTGSSVTQYF.

In DNA, the CDR3 is TGTGCCAGCAGCTCGAGCGGGGCGGGGTACGAGCAGTACTTC. Its protein product is CASSSSGAGYEQYF. This chain connects TRBV11-1 to TRBJ2-7; 7 positions match TRBD2. The CDR3 extends over 14 amino acids. Germline V gives CDR1 SGHAT, CDR2 FQDESV (reference sequence). Unmatched junction bases numbered 7, after V lost 4 bases and J lost 4 bases. The full variable domain, with the rest looked up from reference TRBV11-1 and TRBJ2-7, is EAEVAQSPRYKITEKSQAVAFWCDPISGHATLYWYRQILGQGPELLVQFQDESVVDDSQLPKDRFSAERLKGVDSTLKIQPAELGDSAMYLCASSSSGAGYEQYFGPGTRLTVT.

The CDR3 region is CASSIEASGVQYF. DNA of the CDR3: TGTGCCAGTAGTATCGAGGCTAGCGGGGTGCAGTACTTC. This chain links TRBV19 with TRBJ2-7; 9 bases fit TRBD2. CDR3 length equals 13 residues. Germline-derived CDR1 and CDR2 are LNHDA and SQIVND (reference sequence). The trim removed 3 bases at V and 9 bases at J, leaving 6 bases unmatched.

In this sample, this clone turned up a few times. The J gene is TRBJ1-2, the V gene TRBV5-6; D not resolved. V was shortened by 0 bases and J by 4 bases, with 7 bases between the two germline ends. CDR1 and CDR2 from the germline V gene are SGHDT and YYEEEE. CDR3 length equals 13 residues. This CDR3 reads CASSLGASYGYTF. For the CDR3, the DNA is TGTGCCAGCAGCTTGGGGGCCAGCTATGGCTACACCTTC.

CDR3 bases: TGTGCCAGCAGTCCCCAGGGACACCTGAACACCGGGGAGCTGTTTTTT. It yields the protein CASSPQGHLNTGELFF. J is TRBJ2-2 and V is TRBV27; the D gene is possibly TRBD1 (6 bases). Germline CDR1 reads MNHEY; CDR2 reads SMNVEV (reference sequence). V lost 5 bases, J lost 1 base, and 14 bases lay in between. The CDR3 covers 16 residues.

This clone was seen only once. The chain employs TRBV2 and TRBJ2-7; no clear D gene. The germline V and J ends were trimmed by 7 bases and 6 bases, with 10 bases remaining between them. The length of the CDR3 is 11 residues. The germline V gene has CDR1 SNHLY and CDR2 FYNNEI. The CDR3 coding sequence is TGTGCCAGCAATCGGTACTCCGAGCAGTACTTC. Translating it yields CASNRYSEQYF. Full variable domain (missing parts from reference TRBV2 and TRBJ2-7): EPEVTQTPSHQVTQMGQEVILRCVPISNHLYFYWYRQILGQKVEFLVSFYNNEISEKSEIFDDQFSVERPDGSNFTLKIRSTKLEDSAMYFCASNRYSEQYFGPGTRLTVT.

The V call is TRBV27, the J call TRBJ1-5; possibly TRBD1 for D (6 bases). The CDR3 is 15 residues long. The germline V and J ends were trimmed by 5 bases and 7 bases, with 18 bases remaining between them. The germline CDR1 and CDR2 sequences are MNHEY and SMNVEV (reference sequence). Written as DNA, the CDR3 is TGTGCCAGCAGTCCAAAAGTAGGGGGAAGCCAGCCCCAGCATTTT. It is translated as CASSPKVGGSQPQHF.

Only a few counts were recorded for this clone. The V and J genes are TRBV6-2 or TRBV6-3 and TRBJ1-5, with TRBD1 as a possible D gene (5 bases). V shed 2 bases and J shed 2 bases, with 13 bases lying between them. This CDR3 comprises 16 residues. Per germline, CDR1 MNHEY and CDR2 SVGEGT. This chain's CDR3 is CASSYGQGLRNQPQHF. CDR3 coding DNA: TGTGCCAGCAGTTACGGGCAGGGCCTTCGCAATCAGCCCCAGCATTTT.

The chain combines TRBV7-9 with TRBJ1-1; a possible D gene is TRBD1 (5 bases). Trimming cost V 2 bases and J 1 base, with 11 bases left between them. The CDR3 extends over 15 amino acids. Germline V gene data show CDR1 as SEHNR and CDR2 as FQNEAQ (reference sequence). Here the CDR3 DNA reads TGTGCCAGCAGCTTATTTGTCAGGGCGAACACTGAAGCTTTCTTT. This codes for CASSLFVRANTEAFF.

The rearrangement links TRBV2 to TRBJ1-1; D is unclear. Trimming took 2 bases from V and 3 from J, leaving 13 bases between them. The CDR3 length is 15 residues. Per germline, CDR1 SNHLY and CDR2 FYNNEI. In DNA, the CDR3 is TGTGCCAGCAGTGAAAGATACTCCTCTTACACTGAAGCTTTCTTT. Its protein is CASSERYSSYTEAFF.